This T cell receptor beta chain was obtained from a study of T-cell reconstitution after alpha-beta-depleted transplantation in children. Unique molecular identifiers tagged the TCRbeta library. MiXCR was run by TCRdb on the PCR reads, yielding one entry per CDR3 protein. The sample has approximately 300,000 distinct CDR3 sequences, over 7.5% seen once. Whole-study results and caveats: It was newly produced T cells that mostly accounted for T-cell counts and diversity one year after transplant. Surviving recipient T cells and intrathymic progenitors accounted for some patients' high TCRbeta diversity at day 60. It was reported that alpha-beta T cells came from several hundred expanded graft clones (about two months after transplant).

Germline CDR1 and CDR2: SEHNR and FQNEAQ (reference sequence). This CDR3 spans 12 amino acids. The ends were cut back, 4 bases at V and 5 bases at J, with 8 bases in the middle. About this clonotype: The target antigen is unknown.

V and J are TRBV7-9 and TRBJ1-1, with D hard to call. The source is a female patient between 2 and 15 years old who had a stem cell transplant for Fanconi anemia, so the T cells may come from the graft donor. Sequenced material: peripheral blood, taken 360 days after TCRalphabeta/CD19-depleted stem cell transplant. The CDR3 protein is CASSSSWTEAFF. The CDR3, as DNA: TGTGCCAGCAGCTCTAGTTGGACTGAAGCTTTCTTT.